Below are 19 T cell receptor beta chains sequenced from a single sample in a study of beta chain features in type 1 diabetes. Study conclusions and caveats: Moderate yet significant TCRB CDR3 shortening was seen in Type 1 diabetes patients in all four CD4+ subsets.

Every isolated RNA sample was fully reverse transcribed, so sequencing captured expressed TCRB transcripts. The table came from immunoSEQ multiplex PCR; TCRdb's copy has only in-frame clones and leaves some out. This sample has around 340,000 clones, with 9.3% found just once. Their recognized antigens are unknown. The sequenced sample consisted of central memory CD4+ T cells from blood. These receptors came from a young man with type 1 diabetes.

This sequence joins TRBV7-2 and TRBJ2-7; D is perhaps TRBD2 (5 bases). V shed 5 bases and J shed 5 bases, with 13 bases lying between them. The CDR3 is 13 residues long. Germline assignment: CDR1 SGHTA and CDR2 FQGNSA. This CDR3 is CASSPGFVHEQYF. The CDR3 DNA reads TGTGCCAGCAGCCCGGGGTTTGTCCACGAGCAGTACTTC.

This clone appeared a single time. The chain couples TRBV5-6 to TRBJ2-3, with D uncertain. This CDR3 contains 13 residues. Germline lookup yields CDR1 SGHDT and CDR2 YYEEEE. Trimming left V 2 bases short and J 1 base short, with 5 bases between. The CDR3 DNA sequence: TGTGCCAGCAGCTTTCCGGGCACAGATACGCAGTATTTT. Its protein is CASSFPGTDTQYF.

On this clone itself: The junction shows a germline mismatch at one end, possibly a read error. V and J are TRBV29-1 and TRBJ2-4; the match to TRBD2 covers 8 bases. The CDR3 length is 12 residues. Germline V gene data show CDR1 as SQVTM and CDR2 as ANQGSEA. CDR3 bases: TGCAGCGTGGAAGGAGGGACTAGGGTTCAGTACTTC. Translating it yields CSVEGGTRVQYF.

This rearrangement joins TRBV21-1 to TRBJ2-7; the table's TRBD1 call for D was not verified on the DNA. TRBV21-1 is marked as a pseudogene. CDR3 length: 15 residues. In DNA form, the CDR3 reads TGTGCCAGCAGCAAAGCCGGACAGGAAACCTACGAGCAGTACTTC. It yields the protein CASSKAGQETYEQYF.

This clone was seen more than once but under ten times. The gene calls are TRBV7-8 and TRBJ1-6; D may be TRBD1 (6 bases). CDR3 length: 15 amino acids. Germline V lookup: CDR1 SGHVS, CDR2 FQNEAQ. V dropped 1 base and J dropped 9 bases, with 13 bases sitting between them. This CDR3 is CASSLDQGTLSPLHF. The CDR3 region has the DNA TGTGCCAGCAGCTTAGATCAGGGGACGCTTTCACCCCTCCACTTT. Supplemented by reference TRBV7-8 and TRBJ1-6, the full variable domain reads GAGVSQSPRYKVAKRGQDVALRCDPISGHVSLFWYQQALGQGPEFLTYFQNEAQLDKSGLPSDRFFAERPEGSVSTLKIQRTQQEDSAVYLCASSLDQGTLSPLHFGNGTRLTVT.

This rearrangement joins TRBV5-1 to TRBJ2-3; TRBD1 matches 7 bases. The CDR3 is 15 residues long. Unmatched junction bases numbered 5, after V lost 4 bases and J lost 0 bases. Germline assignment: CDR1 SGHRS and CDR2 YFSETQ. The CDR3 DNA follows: TGCGCCAGCAGCATGGACAGGCCAAGCACAGATACGCAGTATTTT. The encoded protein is CASSMDRPSTDTQYF.

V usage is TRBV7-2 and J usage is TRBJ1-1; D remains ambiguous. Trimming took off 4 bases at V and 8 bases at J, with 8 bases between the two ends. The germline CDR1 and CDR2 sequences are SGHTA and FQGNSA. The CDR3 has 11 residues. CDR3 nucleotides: TGTGCCAGCAGCTCTTCATGGGAAGCTTTCTTT. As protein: CASSSSWEAFF.

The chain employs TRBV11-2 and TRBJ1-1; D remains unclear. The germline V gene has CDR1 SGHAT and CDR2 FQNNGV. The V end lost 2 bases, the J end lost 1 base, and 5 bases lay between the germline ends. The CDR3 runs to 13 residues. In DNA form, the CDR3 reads TGTGCCAGCAGCTTAAGTCAGAACACTGAAGCTTTCTTT. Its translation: CASSLSQNTEAFF.

The CDR3 region is CASSATHGGGYEQYF. The CDR3 bases are TGTGCCAGCAGCGCGACCCACGGGGGTGGGTACGAGCAGTACTTC. J is TRBJ2-7 and V is TRBV27, with D possibly matching TRBD2 (6 bases). There are 15 residues in the CDR3. Germline values: CDR1 MNHEY, CDR2 SMNVEV (reference sequence). The ends were cut back, 6 bases at V and 4 bases at J, with 19 bases in the middle.

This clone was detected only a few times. The CDR3, as DNA: TGTGCCAGCACCGTGACGGCAGATACGCAGTATTTT. Protein: CASTVTADTQYF. The chain uses TRBV2 and TRBJ2-3; no definite D call. Deletions cut 7 bases from V and 4 bases from J, with 9 bases between. The CDR3 sequence is 12 residues long. Germline V gene data show CDR1 as SNHLY and CDR2 as FYNNEI.

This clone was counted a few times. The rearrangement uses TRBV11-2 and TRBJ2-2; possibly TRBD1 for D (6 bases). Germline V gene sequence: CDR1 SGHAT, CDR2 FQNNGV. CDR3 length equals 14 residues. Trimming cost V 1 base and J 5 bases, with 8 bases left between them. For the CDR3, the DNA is TGTGCCAGCAGCTTAGGGACAGTTACCGGGGAGCTGTTTTTT. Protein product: CASSLGTVTGELFF.

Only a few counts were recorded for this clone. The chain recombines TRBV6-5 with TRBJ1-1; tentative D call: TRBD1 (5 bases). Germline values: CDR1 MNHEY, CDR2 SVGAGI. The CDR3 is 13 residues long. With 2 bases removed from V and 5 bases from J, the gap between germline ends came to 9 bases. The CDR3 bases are TGTGCCAGCAGTTACCAGGGAAGGACTGAAGCTTTCTTT. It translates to CASSYQGRTEAFF.

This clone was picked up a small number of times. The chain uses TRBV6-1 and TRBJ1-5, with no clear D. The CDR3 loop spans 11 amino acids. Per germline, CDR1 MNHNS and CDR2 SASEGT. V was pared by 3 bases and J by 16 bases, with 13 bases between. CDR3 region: CASSDPRNCHF. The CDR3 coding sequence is TGTGCCAGCAGTGACCCCCGTAATTGCCATTTT.

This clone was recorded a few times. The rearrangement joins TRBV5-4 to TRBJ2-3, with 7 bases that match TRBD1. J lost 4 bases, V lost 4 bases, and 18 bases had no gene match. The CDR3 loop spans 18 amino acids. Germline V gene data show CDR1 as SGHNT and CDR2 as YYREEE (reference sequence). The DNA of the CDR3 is TGTGCCAGCAGCGGGTGGGGTGGCAGAGAGGGGGCCTCAGATACGCAGTATTTT. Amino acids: CASSGWGGREGASDTQYF. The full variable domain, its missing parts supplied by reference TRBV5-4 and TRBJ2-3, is ETGVTQSPTHLIKTRGQQVTLRCSSQSGHNTVSWYQQALGQGPQFIFQYYREEENGRGNFPPRFSGLQFPNYSSELNVNALELDDSALYLCASSGWGGREGASDTQYFGPGTRLTVL.

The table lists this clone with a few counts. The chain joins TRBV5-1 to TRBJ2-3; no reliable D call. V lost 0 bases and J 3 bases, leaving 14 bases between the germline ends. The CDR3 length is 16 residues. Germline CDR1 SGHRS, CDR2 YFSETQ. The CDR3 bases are TGCGCCAGCAGCTTGGGGGTCTCCCTGTTTACAGATACGCAGTATTTT. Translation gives CASSLGVSLFTDTQYF.

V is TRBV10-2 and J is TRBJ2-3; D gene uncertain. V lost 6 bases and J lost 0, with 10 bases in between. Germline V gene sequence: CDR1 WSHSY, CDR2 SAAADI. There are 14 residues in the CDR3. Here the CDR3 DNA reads TGCGCCAGCAGCGAGGCTTCTAGCACAGATACGCAGTATTTT. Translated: CASSEASSTDTQYF.

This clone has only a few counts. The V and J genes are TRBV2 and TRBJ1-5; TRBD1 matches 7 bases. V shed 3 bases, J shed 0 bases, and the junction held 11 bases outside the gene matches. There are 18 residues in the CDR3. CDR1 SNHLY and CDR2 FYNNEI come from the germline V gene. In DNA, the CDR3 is TGTGCCAGCAGTGACGGAGGGGGCGGATTACTTAGCAATCAGCCCCAGCATTTT. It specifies CASSDGGGGLLSNQPQHF.

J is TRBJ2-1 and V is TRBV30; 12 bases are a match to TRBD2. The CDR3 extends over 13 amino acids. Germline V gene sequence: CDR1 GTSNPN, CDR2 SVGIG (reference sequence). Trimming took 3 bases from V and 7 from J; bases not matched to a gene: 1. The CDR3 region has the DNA TGTGCCTGGAGGACTAGCGGGGGAAATGAGCAGTTCTTC. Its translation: CAWRTSGGNEQFF.

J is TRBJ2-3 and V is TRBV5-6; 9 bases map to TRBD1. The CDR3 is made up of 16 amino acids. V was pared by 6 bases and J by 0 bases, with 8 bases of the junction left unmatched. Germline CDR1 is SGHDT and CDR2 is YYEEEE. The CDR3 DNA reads TGTGCCAGCAAGGGACAGGGCTTCTCTAGCACAGATACGCAGTATTTT. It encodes CASKGQGFSSTDTQYF.